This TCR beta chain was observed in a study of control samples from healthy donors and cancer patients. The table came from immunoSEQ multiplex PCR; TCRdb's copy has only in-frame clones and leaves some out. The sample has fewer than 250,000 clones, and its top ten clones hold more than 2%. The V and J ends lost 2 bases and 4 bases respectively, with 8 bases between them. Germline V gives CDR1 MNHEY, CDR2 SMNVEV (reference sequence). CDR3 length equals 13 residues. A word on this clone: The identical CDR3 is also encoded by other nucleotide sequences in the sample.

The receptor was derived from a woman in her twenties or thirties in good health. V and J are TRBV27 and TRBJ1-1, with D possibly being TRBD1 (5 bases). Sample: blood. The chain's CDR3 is CASSLGGITEAFF. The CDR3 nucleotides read TGTGCCAGCAGTTTAGGGGGGATCACTGAAGCTTTCTTT.